Listed below are T cell receptor beta chains from one sample, sequenced in a study of blood T cell repertoires in COVID-19. Sequencing used immunoSEQ multiplex PCR; TCRdb keeps in-frame clones, though not all of them. The sample lists around 170,000 clones, approximately 86% occurring once. Sample: peripheral blood. The receptors come from a man aged 45-65 years with active or convalescent COVID-19. Both conserved end residues are part of each CDR3. The D gene is left open where the match is weak. Size is stated for part of the rows, as once, few or many counts, or as a class when the clone is expanded.

TRBJ1-5,.,TRBV14,.,CASSQGERGNQPQHF,TGTGCCAGCAGCCAAGGTGAGCGGGGAAATCAGCCCCAGCATTTT
TRBJ2-1,.,TRBV14,.,CASSQRERLPYNEQFF,TGTGCCAGCAGCCAAAGAGAGCGGCTGCCCTACAATGAGCAGTTCTTC
TRBJ2-3,.,TRBV5-1,.,CASSLAGRTDTDTQYF,TGCGCCAGCAGCTTGGCAGGGAGGACTGACACAGATACGCAGTATTTT
TRBJ1-1,TRBD1,TRBV13,.,CASSVTGGTEAFF,TGTGCCAGCAGCGTGACAGGGGGCACTGAAGCTTTCTTT
TRBJ2-5,TRBD2,TRBV9,.,CASSALAGAPRETQYF,TGTGCCAGCAGCGCGCTAGCGGGAGCGCCGAGGGAGACCCAGTACTTC
TRBJ2-1,.,TRBV14,.,CASSHPQGHYNEQFF,TGTGCCAGCAGCCACCCCCAAGGACACTACAATGAGCAGTTCTTC
TRBJ2-1,TRBD2,TRBV6-5,once,CATTGTSGNEQFF,TGTGCCACCACCGGGACTAGCGGGAATGAGCAGTTCTTC
TRBJ1-2,.,TRBV5-6,.,CASSLGALDSNGYTF,TGTGCCAGCAGCTTGGGGGCGTTGGATTCTAACGGCTACACCTTC
TRBJ1-1,TRBD1,TRBV19,.,CASKGTANTEAFF,TGTGCCAGTAAGGGGACAGCGAACACTGAAGCTTTCTTT
TRBJ2-7,.,TRBV3-1/TRBV3-2,once,CASSPYRLGVQGSEQYF,TGTGCCAGCAGCCCATATCGGTTGGGCGTCCAGGGGAGCGAGCAGTACTTC
TRBJ1-3,TRBD1,TRBV4-2,.,CASSQGDRGGNTIYF,TGTGCCAGCAGCCAAGGGGACAGGGGGGGAAACACCATATATTTT
TRBJ2-6,.,TRBV11-2,.,CASSWTRTLSGANVLTF,TGTGCCAGCAGTTGGACACGAACCCTCTCTGGGGCCAACGTCCTGACTTTC
TRBJ2-7,TRBD1,TRBV9,.,CASSTRQGYEQYF,TGTGCCAGCAGCACCCGACAGGGCTACGAGCAGTACTTC
TRBJ1-2,TRBD1,TRBV9,.,CASSLRDSSNYGYTF,TGTGCCAGCAGCCTCCGGGACAGCTCTAACTATGGCTACACCTTC
TRBJ2-3,TRBD2,TRBV6-2/TRBV6-3,.,CASRPSGGGPDTQYF,TGTGCCAGCAGACCTAGCGGGGGGGGCCCAGATACGCAGTATTTT
TRBJ1-1,.,TRBV29-1,.,CSVDEGWGAFF,TGCAGCGTTGATGAGGGTTGGGGAGCTTTCTTT
TRBJ1-6,TRBD1,TRBV3-1/TRBV3-2,.,CASRQTGGNSPLHF,TGTGCCAGCAGGCAGACAGGGGGTAATTCACCCCTCCACTTT
TRBJ1-3,TRBD1,TRBV25-1,.,CASSAPPGQGGSGNTIYF,TGTGCCAGCAGTGCACCGCCGGGACAGGGGGGGTCTGGAAACACCATATATTTT
TRBJ1-2,TRBD1,TRBV18,.,CASSPGAGGNYGYTF,TGTGCCAGCTCACCAGGAGCAGGGGGGAACTATGGCTACACCTTC
TRBJ1-1,.,TRBV5-5,once,CASSRGSTEAFF,TGTGCCAGCAGCAGGGGCAGCACTGAAGCTTTCTTT
TRBJ1-4,.,TRBV7-2,.,CASSLAYGLEGKLFF,TGTGCCAGCAGCTTAGCGTATGGTTTGGAGGGAAAACTGTTTTTT
TRBJ1-1,TRBD1,TRBV16,once,CASSLQDRGKAFF,TGTGCCAGCAGCCTACAAGACAGGGGAAAAGCTTTCTTT
TRBJ2-3,.,TRBV10-1,.,CASSAKGLLADTQYF,TGCGCCAGCAGTGCTAAGGGGTTGTTGGCAGATACGCAGTATTTT
TRBJ1-1,TRBD1,TRBV7-3,.,CASSPGTANTEAFF,TGTGCCAGCAGCCCTGGGACAGCGAACACTGAAGCTTTCTTT
TRBJ1-4,.,TRBV15,.,CATHSFLQGPNEKLFF,TGTGCCACCCATTCGTTCCTACAGGGACCTAATGAAAAACTGTTTTTT
TRBJ1-1,.,TRBV19,.,CASRDIDTEAFF,TGTGCCAGTAGGGACATCGACACTGAAGCTTTCTTT
TRBJ1-1,.,TRBV7-3,few,CASSLTKEGEAFF,TGTGCCAGCAGCTTAACGAAAGAGGGTGAAGCTTTCTTT